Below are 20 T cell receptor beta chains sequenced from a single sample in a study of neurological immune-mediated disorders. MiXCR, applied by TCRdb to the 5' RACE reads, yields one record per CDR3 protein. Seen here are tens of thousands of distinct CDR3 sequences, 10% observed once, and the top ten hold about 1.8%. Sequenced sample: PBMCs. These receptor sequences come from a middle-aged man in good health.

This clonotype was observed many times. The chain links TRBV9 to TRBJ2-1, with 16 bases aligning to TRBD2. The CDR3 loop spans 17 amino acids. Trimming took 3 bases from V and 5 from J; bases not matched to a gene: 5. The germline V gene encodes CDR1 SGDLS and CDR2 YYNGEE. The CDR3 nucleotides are TGTGCCAGCAGCGCCTTGGGACTAGCGGGAGGGGACAATGAGCAGTTCTTC. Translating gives CASSALGLAGGDNEQFF.

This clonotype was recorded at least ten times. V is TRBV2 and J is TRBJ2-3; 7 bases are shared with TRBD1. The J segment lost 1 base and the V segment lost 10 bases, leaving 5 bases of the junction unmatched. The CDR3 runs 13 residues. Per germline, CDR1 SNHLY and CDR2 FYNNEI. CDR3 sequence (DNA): TGTGCCATTACAGGGGTTCGCACAGATACGCAGTATTTT. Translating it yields CAITGVRTDTQYF.

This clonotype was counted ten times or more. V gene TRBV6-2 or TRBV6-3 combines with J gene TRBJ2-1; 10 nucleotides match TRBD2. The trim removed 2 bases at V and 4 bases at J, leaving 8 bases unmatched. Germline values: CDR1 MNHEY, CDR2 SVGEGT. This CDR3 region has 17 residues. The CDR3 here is CASSYPPTSGLYNEQFF. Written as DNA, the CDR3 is TGTGCCAGCAGTTACCCCCCGACTAGCGGGCTTTACAATGAGCAGTTCTTC.

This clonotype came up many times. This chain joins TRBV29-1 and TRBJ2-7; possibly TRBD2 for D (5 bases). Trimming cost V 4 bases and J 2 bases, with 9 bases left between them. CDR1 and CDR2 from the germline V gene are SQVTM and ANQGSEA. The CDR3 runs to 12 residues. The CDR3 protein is CSVVTEAYEQYF. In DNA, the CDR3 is TGCAGCGTTGTGACGGAGGCCTACGAGCAGTACTTC.

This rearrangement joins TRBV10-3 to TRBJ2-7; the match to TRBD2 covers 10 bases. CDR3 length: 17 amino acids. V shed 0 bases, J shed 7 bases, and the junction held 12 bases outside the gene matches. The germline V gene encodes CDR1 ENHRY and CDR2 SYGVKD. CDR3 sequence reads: CAISESLGLAAGGEQYF. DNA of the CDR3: TGTGCCATCAGTGAGTCGTTAGGACTAGCGGCTGGAGGGGAGCAGTACTTC.

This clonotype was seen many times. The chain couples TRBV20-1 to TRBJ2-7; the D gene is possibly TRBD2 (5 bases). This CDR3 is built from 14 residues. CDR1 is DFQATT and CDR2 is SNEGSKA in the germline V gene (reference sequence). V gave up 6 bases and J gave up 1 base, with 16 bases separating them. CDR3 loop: CSAHYGGSSYEQYF. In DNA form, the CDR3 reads TGCAGTGCCCACTACGGAGGCAGTTCCTACGAGCAGTACTTC.

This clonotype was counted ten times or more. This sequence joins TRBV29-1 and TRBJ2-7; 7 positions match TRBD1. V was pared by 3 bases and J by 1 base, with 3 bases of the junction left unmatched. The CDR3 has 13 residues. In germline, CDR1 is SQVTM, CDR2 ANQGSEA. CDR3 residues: CSVELTGSYEQYF. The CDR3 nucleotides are TGCAGCGTTGAGCTGACAGGGTCCTACGAGCAGTACTTC.

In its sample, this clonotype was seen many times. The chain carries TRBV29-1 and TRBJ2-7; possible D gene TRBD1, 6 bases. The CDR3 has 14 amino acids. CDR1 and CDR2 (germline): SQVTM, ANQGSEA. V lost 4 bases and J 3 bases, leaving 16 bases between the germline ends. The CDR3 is CSVALDRSVYEQYF. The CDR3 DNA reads TGCAGCGTTGCCCTGGACAGAAGTGTCTACGAGCAGTACTTC.

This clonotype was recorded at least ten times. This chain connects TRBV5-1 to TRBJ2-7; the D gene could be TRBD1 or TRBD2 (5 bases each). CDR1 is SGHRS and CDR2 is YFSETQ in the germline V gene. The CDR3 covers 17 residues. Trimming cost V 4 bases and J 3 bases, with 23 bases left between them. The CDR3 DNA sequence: TGCGCCAGCAGCCGGGGCTTCTTCAGGACATCGAACTACGAGCAGTACTTC. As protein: CASSRGFFRTSNYEQYF.

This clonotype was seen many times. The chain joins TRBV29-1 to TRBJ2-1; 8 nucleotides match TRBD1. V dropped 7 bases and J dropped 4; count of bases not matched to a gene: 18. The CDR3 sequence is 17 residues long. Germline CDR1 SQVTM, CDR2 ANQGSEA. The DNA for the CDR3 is TGCAGCGCTGGCGAAGACAGGGGTTACATTGGATACAATGAGCAGTTCTTC. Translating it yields CSAGEDRGYIGYNEQFF.

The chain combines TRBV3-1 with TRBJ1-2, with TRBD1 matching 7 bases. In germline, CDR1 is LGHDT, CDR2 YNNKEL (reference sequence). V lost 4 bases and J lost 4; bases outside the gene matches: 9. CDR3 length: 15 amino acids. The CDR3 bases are TGTGCCAGCAGCCCGGCGGTACAGGGGTTCTATGGCTACACCTTC. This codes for CASSPAVQGFYGYTF.

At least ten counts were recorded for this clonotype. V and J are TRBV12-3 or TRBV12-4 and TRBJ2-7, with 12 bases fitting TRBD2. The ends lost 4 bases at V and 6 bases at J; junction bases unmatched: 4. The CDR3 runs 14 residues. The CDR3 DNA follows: TGTGCCAGCAGTTCTACGGGACTAGCGGGCGAGCAGTACTTC. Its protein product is CASSSTGLAGEQYF.

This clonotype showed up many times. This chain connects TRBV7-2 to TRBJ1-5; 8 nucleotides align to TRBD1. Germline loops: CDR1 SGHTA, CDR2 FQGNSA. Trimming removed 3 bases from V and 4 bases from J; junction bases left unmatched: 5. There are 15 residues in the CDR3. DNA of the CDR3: TGTGCCAGCAGCTTCCAGGGGGCTCTTAATCAGCCCCAGCATTTT. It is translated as CASSFQGALNQPQHF. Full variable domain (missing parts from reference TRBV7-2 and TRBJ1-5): GAGVSQSPSNKVTEKGKDVELRCDPISGHTALYWYRQSLGQGLEFLIYFQGNSAPDKSGLPSDRFSAERTGGSVSTLTIQRTQQEDSAVYLCASSFQGALNQPQHFGDGTRLSIL.

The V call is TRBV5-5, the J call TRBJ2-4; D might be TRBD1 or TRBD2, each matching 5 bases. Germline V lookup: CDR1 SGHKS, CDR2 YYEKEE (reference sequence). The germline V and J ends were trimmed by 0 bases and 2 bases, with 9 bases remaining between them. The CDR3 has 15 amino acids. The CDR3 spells CASSLEGTSKNIQYF. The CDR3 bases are TGTGCCAGCAGCTTGGAGGGGACCTCCAAAAACATTCAGTACTTC.

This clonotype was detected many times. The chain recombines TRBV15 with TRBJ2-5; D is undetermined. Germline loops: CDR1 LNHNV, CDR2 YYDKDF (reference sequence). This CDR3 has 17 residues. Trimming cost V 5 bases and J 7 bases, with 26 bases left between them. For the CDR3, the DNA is TGTGCCACCAGCCTCGCACAAGAAGCCGGGCTCCCGGGGACCCAGTACTTC. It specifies CATSLAQEAGLPGTQYF.

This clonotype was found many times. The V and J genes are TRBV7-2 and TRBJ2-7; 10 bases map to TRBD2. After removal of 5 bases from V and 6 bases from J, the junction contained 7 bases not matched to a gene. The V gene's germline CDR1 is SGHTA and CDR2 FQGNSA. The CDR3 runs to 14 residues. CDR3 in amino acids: CASSTGTSAGEQYF. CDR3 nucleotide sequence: TGTGCCAGCAGCACCGGGACTAGCGCTGGCGAGCAGTACTTC.

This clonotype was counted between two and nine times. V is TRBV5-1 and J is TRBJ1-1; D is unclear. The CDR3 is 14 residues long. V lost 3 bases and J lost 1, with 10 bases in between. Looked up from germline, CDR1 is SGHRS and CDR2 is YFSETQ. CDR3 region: CASSWFRGNTEAFF. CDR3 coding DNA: TGCGCCAGCAGCTGGTTTCGGGGGAACACTGAAGCTTTCTTT.

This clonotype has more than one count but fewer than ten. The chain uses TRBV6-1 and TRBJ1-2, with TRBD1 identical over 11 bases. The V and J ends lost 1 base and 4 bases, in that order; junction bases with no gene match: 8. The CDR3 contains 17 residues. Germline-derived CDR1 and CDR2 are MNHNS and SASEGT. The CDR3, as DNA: TGTGCCAGCAGTGAAGGGACAGGGGGCCTCGGGACCTATGGCTACACCTTC. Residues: CASSEGTGGLGTYGYTF.

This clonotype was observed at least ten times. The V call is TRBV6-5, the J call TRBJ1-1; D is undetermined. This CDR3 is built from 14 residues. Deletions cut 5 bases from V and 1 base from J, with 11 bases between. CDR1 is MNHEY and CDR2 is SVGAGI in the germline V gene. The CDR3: CASSQPTGNTEAFF. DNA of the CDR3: TGTGCCAGCAGTCAACCTACTGGGAACACTGAAGCTTTCTTT.

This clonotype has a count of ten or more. CDR3 coding DNA: TGTGCCAGCAGCCAAGAAGGGCCCCGAGCGGGGGGATCCTACGAGCAGTACTTC. It yields the protein CASSQEGPRAGGSYEQYF. The chain carries TRBV3-1 and TRBJ2-7, with 9 positions matching TRBD2. With 0 bases clipped from V and 1 base from J, the junction kept 10 bases outside the gene matches. The CDR3 contains 18 residues. CDR1 and CDR2 from the germline V gene are LGHDT and YNNKEL (reference sequence).